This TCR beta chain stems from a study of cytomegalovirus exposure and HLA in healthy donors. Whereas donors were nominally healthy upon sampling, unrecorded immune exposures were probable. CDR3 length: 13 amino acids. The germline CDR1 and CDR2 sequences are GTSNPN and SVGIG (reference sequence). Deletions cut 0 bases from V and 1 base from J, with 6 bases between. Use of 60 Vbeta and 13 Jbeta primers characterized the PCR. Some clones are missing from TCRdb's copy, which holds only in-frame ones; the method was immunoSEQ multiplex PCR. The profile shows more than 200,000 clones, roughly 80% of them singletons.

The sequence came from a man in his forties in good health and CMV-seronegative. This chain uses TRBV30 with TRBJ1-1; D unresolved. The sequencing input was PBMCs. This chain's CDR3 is CAWSVFSNTEAFF. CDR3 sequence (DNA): TGTGCCTGGAGTGTGTTCTCGAACACTGAAGCTTTCTTT. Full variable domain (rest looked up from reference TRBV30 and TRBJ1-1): SQTIHQWPATLVQPVGSPLSLECTVEGTSNPNLYWYRQAAGRGLQLLFYSVGIGQISSEVPQNLSASRPQDRQFILSSKKLLLSDSGFYLCAWSVFSNTEAFFGQGTRLTVV.